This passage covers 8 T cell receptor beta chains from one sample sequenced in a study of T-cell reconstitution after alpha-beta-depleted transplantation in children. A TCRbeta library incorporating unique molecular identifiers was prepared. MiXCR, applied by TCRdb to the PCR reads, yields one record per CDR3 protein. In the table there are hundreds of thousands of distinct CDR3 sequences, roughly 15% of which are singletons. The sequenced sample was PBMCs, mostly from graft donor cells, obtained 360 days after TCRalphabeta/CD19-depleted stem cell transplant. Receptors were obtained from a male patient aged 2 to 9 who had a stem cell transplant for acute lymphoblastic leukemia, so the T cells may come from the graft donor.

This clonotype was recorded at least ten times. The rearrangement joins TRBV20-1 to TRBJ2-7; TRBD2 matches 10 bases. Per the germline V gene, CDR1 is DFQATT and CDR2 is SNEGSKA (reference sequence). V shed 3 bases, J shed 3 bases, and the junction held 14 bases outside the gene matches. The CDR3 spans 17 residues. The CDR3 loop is CSARFGGLAEGNYEQYF. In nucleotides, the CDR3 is TGCAGTGCTAGGTTCGGAGGACTAGCGGAGGGAAACTACGAGCAGTACTTC.

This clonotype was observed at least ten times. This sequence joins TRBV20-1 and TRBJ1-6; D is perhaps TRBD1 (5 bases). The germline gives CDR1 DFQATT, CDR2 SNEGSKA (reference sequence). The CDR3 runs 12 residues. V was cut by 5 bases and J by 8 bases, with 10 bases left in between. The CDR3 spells CSARGNDSPLHF. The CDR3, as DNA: TGCAGTGCTCGGGGCAACGATTCACCCCTCCACTTT.

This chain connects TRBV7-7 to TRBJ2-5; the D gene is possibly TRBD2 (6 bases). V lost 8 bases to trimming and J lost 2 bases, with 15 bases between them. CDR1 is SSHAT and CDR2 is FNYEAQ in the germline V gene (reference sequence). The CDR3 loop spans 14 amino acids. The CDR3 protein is CASGQTAGQETQYF. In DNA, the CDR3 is TGTGCCAGCGGGCAAACGGCGGGGCAAGAGACCCAGTACTTC.

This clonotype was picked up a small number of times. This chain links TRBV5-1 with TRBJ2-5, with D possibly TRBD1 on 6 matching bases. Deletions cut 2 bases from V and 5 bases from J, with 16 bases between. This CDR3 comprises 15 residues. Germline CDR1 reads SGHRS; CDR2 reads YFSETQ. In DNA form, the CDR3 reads TGCGCCAGCAGCTTAGAACCAGGGGTCCCGGAGACCCAGTACTTC. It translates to CASSLEPGVPETQYF.

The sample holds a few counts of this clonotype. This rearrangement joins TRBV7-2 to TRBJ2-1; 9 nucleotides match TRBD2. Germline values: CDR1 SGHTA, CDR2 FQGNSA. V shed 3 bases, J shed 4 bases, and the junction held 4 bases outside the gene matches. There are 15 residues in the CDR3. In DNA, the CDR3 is TGTGCCAGCAGCTTTTACCTAGCGGGGTACAATGAGCAGTTCTTC. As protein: CASSFYLAGYNEQFF.

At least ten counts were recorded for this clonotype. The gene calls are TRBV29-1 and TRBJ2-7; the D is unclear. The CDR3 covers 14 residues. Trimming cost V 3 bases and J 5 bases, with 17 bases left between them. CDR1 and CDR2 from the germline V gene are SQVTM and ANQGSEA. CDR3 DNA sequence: TGCAGCGTTGAGGGGTCAGCCGGTCGGGACGAGCAGTACTTC. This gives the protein CSVEGSAGRDEQYF.

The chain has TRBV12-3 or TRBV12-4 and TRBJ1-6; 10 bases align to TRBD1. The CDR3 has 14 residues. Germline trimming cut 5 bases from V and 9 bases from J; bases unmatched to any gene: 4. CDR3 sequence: CASSPTGGGSPLHF. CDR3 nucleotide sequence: TGTGCCAGCAGTCCGACAGGGGGCGGTTCACCCCTCCACTTT.

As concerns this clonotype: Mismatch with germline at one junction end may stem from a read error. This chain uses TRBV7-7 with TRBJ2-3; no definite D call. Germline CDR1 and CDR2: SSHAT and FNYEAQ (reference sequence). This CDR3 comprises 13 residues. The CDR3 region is CASSSELGDTQYF. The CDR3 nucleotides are TGTGCTAGCAGTTCCGAATTGGGAGATACGCAGTATTTT.